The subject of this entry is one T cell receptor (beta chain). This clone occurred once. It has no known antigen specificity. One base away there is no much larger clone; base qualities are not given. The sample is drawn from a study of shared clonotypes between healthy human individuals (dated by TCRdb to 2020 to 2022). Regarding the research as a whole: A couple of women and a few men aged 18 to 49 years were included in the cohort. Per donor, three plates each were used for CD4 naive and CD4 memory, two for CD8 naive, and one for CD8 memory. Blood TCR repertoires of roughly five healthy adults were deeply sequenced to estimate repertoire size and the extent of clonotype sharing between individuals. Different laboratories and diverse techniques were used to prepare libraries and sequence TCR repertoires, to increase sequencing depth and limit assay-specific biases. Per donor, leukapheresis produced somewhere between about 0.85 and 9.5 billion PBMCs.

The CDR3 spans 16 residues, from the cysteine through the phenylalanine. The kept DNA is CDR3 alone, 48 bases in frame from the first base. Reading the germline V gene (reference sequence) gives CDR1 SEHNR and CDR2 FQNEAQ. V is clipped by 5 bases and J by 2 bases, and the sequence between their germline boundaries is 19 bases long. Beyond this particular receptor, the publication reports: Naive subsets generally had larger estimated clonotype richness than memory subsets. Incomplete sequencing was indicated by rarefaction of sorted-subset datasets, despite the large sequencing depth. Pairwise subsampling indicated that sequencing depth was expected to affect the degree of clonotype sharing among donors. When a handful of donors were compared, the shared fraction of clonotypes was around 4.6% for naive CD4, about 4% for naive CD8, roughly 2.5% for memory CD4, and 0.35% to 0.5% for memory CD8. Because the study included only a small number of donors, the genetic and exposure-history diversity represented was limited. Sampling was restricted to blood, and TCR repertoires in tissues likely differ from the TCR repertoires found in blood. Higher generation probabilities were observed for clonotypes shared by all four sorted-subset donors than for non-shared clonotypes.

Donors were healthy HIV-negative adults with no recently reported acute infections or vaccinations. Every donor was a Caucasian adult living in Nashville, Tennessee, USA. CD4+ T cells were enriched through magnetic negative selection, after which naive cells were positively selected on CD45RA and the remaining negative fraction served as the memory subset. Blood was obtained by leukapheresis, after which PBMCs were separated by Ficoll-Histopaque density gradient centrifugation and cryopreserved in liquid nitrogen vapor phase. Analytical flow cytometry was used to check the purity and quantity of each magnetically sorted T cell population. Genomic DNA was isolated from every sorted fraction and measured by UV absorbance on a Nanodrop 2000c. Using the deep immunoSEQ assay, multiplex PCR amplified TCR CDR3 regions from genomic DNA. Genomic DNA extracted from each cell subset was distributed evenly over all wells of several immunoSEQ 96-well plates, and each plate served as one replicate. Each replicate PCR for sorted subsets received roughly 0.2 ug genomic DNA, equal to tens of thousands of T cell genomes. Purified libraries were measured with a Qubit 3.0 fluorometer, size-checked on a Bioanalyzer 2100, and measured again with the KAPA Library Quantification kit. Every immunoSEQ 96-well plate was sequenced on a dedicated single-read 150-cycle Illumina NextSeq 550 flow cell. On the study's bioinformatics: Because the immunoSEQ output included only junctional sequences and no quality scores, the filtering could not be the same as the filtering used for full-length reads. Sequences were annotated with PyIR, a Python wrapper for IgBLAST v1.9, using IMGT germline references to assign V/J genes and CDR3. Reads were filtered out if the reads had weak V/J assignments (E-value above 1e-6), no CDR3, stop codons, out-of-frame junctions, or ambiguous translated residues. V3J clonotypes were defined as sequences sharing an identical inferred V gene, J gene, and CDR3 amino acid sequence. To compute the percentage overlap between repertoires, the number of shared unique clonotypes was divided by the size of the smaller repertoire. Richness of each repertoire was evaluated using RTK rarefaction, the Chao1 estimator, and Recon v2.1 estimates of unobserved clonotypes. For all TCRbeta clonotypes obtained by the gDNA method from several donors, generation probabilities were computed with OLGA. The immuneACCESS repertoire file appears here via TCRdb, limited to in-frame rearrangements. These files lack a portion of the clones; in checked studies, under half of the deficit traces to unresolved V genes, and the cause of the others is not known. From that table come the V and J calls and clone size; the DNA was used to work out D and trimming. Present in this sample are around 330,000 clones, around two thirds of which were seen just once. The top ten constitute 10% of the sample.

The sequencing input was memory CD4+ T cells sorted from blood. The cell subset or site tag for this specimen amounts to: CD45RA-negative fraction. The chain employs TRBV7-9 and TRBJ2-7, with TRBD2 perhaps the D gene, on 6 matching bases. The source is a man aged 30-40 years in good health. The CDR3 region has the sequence CASSRWTGGTTYEQYF. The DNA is TGTGCCAGCAGCCGATGGACTGGCGGGACCACCTACGAGCAGTACTTC.